Listed below are T cell receptor beta chains from one sample, sequenced in a study of T-cell reconstitution after alpha-beta-depleted transplantation in children. TCRdb reanalysed the PCR reads using MiXCR and keeps one entry per CDR3 protein. The data hold about 300,000 distinct CDR3 sequences, with over 7.5% observed a single time. The sequencing here drew on peripheral blood, taken 360 days after TCRalphabeta/CD19-depleted stem cell transplant. These receptors came from a female patient between 2 and 15 years old who had a stem cell transplant for Fanconi anemia, so the T cells may come from the graft donor. The CDR3 runs from the conserved cysteine through the conserved F or W. D genes are given only for firm matches. Clone size is given for some rows only: seen once, a few or many times, or a class if the clone is expanded.

clone_size: -; v_call: TRBV7-9; d_call: -; j_call: TRBJ1-1; cdr3_aa: CASSLPQGKFGAFF; cdr3_nt: TGTGCCAGCAGCTTACCCCAGGGGAAGTTTGGAGCTTTCTTT
clone_size: -; v_call: TRBV7-3; d_call: -; j_call: TRBJ2-1; cdr3_aa: CASSLHAGSYNEQFF; cdr3_nt: TGTGCCAGCAGCTTACATGCAGGATCCTACAATGAGCAGTTCTTC
clone_size: -; v_call: TRBV7-2; d_call: TRBD2; j_call: TRBJ2-2; cdr3_aa: CASSLNAPGLAGELFF; cdr3_nt: TGTGCCAGCAGCTTGAATGCTCCGGGACTAGCAGGGGAGCTGTTTTTT
clone_size: -; v_call: TRBV27; d_call: TRBD2; j_call: TRBJ2-7; cdr3_aa: CASSIGAGLADYEQYF; cdr3_nt: TGTGCCAGCAGCATTGGTGCGGGACTAGCAGACTACGAGCAGTACTTC
clone_size: -; v_call: TRBV5-4; d_call: -; j_call: TRBJ2-7; cdr3_aa: CASSSAGVLEQYF; cdr3_nt: TGTGCCAGCAGCTCGGCTGGGGTCCTAGAGCAGTACTTC
clone_size: many; v_call: TRBV10-2; d_call: -; j_call: TRBJ2-2; cdr3_aa: CASREGTNTGELFF; cdr3_nt: TGCGCCAGCAGGGAGGGCACAAACACCGGGGAGCTGTTTTTT
clone_size: many; v_call: TRBV20-1; d_call: TRBD2; j_call: TRBJ2-1; cdr3_aa: CSARVGGGAYNEQFF; cdr3_nt: TGCAGTGCTAGAGTCGGCGGGGGGGCCTACAATGAGCAGTTCTTC
clone_size: few; v_call: TRBV29-1; d_call: -; j_call: TRBJ1-5; cdr3_aa: CSVGGGRGDQPQHF; cdr3_nt: TGCAGCGTTGGGGGGGGTAGGGGTGATCAGCCCCAGCATTTT
clone_size: -; v_call: TRBV9; d_call: TRBD1; j_call: TRBJ1-2; cdr3_aa: CASSVGQGAFYGYTF; cdr3_nt: TGTGCCAGCAGCGTCGGACAGGGGGCATTTTATGGCTACACCTTC
clone_size: many; v_call: TRBV3-1; d_call: TRBD2; j_call: TRBJ2-5; cdr3_aa: CASRGTSGSGQETQYF; cdr3_nt: TGTGCCAGCAGGGGGACTAGCGGGAGTGGTCAAGAGACCCAGTACTTC
clone_size: few; v_call: TRBV18; d_call: -; j_call: TRBJ2-1; cdr3_aa: CASSPSRGAYNEQFF; cdr3_nt: TGTGCCAGCTCACCATCACGGGGCGCCTACAATGAGCAGTTCTTC
clone_size: few; v_call: TRBV6-2/TRBV6-3; d_call: -; j_call: TRBJ1-5; cdr3_aa: CASRLALSQPQHF; cdr3_nt: TGTGCCAGCAGGCTGGCCTTAAGTCAGCCCCAGCATTTT
clone_size: -; v_call: TRBV7-3; d_call: TRBD2; j_call: TRBJ2-1; cdr3_aa: CASSLIAGGPYNEQFF; cdr3_nt: TGTGCCAGCAGCTTAATAGCGGGAGGCCCCTACAATGAGCAGTTCTTC
clone_size: many; v_call: TRBV12-3/TRBV12-4; d_call: -; j_call: TRBJ2-2; cdr3_aa: CASSLFIMGSAGELFF; cdr3_nt: TGTGCCAGCAGTTTATTCATTATGGGGTCCGCCGGGGAGCTGTTTTTT
clone_size: many; v_call: TRBV7-9; d_call: -; j_call: TRBJ1-1; cdr3_aa: CASSPPLDTEAFF; cdr3_nt: TGTGCCAGCAGCCCCCCCTTGGACACTGAAGCTTTCTTT
clone_size: -; v_call: TRBV30; d_call: -; j_call: TRBJ2-7; cdr3_aa: CAWSAPQAVIYEQYF; cdr3_nt: TGTGCCTGGAGTGCCCCGCAAGCGGTGATCTACGAGCAGTACTTC
clone_size: many; v_call: TRBV4-2; d_call: TRBD2; j_call: TRBJ2-2; cdr3_aa: CATRLAGRGELFF; cdr3_nt: TGTGCCACCCGACTAGCGGGAAGGGGGGAGCTGTTTTTT
clone_size: few; v_call: TRBV20-1; d_call: -; j_call: TRBJ2-3; cdr3_aa: CSARRGPGRATDTQYF; cdr3_nt: TGCAGTGCTAGACGGGGTCCCGGGCGGGCCACAGATACGCAGTATTTT
clone_size: many; v_call: TRBV24-1; d_call: -; j_call: TRBJ2-1; cdr3_aa: CATSDKVRFVVNEQFF; cdr3_nt: TGTGCCACCAGTGATAAGGTCAGGTTCGTTGTAAATGAGCAGTTCTTC
clone_size: -; v_call: TRBV6-2/TRBV6-3; d_call: -; j_call: TRBJ1-2; cdr3_aa: CASSRGNYGYTF; cdr3_nt: TGTGCCAGCAGCAGGGGAAACTATGGCTACACCTTC
clone_size: -; v_call: TRBV11-2; d_call: -; j_call: TRBJ2-1; cdr3_aa: CASSPGPRQFF; cdr3_nt: TGTGCCAGCAGCCCCGGGCCTCGGCAGTTCTTC
clone_size: once; v_call: TRBV4-3; d_call: TRBD2; j_call: TRBJ2-2; cdr3_aa: CASSQILAGANTGELFF; cdr3_nt: TGCGCCAGCAGCCAAATCCTAGCGGGCGCGAACACCGGGGAGCTGTTTTTT
clone_size: many; v_call: TRBV6-5; d_call: TRBD1; j_call: TRBJ1-1; cdr3_aa: CASSSGTGGIRGTEAFF; cdr3_nt: TGTGCCAGCAGTTCCGGGACAGGGGGCATTCGAGGCACTGAAGCTTTCTTT
clone_size: few; v_call: TRBV14; d_call: TRBD2; j_call: TRBJ2-3; cdr3_aa: CASSQERPGLASTDTQYF; cdr3_nt: TGTGCCAGCAGCCAAGAGCGTCCGGGACTAGCGAGCACAGATACGCAGTATTTT
clone_size: many; v_call: TRBV4-2; d_call: TRBD2; j_call: TRBJ2-2; cdr3_aa: CASSQVSSGSTTGELFF; cdr3_nt: TGTGCCAGCAGCCAAGTCAGTAGCGGGAGCACCACCGGGGAGCTGTTTTTT
clone_size: -; v_call: TRBV7-3; d_call: -; j_call: TRBJ1-1; cdr3_aa: CASSLTYRESEAFF; cdr3_nt: TGTGCCAGCAGCTTAACGTATCGCGAATCTGAAGCTTTCTTT
clone_size: -; v_call: TRBV20-1; d_call: -; j_call: TRBJ1-5; cdr3_aa: CSALTGGGNQPQHF; cdr3_nt: TGCAGTGCTTTGACAGGCGGAGGCAATCAGCCCCAGCATTTT
clone_size: many; v_call: TRBV5-1; d_call: -; j_call: TRBJ1-1; cdr3_aa: CASSLAGRRDTEAFF; cdr3_nt: TGCGCCAGCAGCTTGGCAGGGAGACGGGACACTGAAGCTTTCTTT
clone_size: many; v_call: TRBV29-1; d_call: -; j_call: TRBJ2-7; cdr3_aa: CSGTVGAYEQYF; cdr3_nt: TGCAGCGGGACAGTAGGGGCCTACGAGCAGTACTTC